This T cell receptor (beta chain) was recorded in a study of vaccination effects on CD4 cells after COVID-19. Using viral peptide pools, the ViraFEST assay grew out antigen-specific CD4+ T cells prior to sequencing. Culture lasted about ten days before CD4+ T cell isolation. Prior SARS-CoV-2 infection was absent in the vaccine recipients, as shown by negative nucleocapsid antibodies. Cultures of around 2.2 million PBMC per well contained about 10 IU/ml IL-2 plus 10 ug/ml peptides. Whole-study results and caveats: Only a few convalescent patients and no early post-infection timepoints featured in the study. Late after vaccination, infection- and vaccine-induced clones showed marked clonal contraction.

A word on this clone: As yet, its antigen is unknown.

Libraries were prepared by immunoSEQ multiplex PCR; TCRdb keeps only in-frame clonotypes and omits some of them. This sample has about 73,000 clones, with 65% to 85% found just once. The clonotype comes from a human donor who received a COVID-19 vaccine. This specimen consisted of CD4+ T cells from PBMCs cultured with HCoV-NL63 spike peptides, obtained before COVID-19 vaccination.

CDR3 residues: CATSRDRGNTEAFF. Here the CDR3 DNA reads TGTGCCACCAGCAGAGATCGGGGGAACACTGAAGCTTTCTTT. The V and J genes are TRBV15 and TRBJ1-1; D ambiguous. CDR3 length: 14 amino acids. Germline V gene data show CDR1 as LNHNV and CDR2 as YYDKDF (reference sequence). V dropped 0 bases and J dropped 1 base, with 6 bases sitting between them.